The subject of this entry is one T cell receptor beta chain. Its cognate antigen is unknown. Primers for the PCR totalled 60 Vbeta and 13 Jbeta. The assay was immunoSEQ multiplex PCR, and TCRdb's table has in-frame clones only and misses some. Of about 120,000 clones listed, 75% to 90% are singletons. This entry belongs to a study of cytomegalovirus exposure and HLA in healthy donors. Whole-study findings and limits: For TCR beta chains, V- and J-gene trimming was later linked to a missense DCLRE1C variant. Earlier analysis looked at TCR beta V segments, and most were productive about 87% or about 30% of the time.

CDR3 length equals 14 residues. Germline V gene sequence: CDR1 MGHRA, CDR2 YSYEKL. Trimming removed 1 base at V and 3 bases at J, with 10 bases between. Every donor was a healthy person donating bone marrow. The sequenced sample was PBMCs. The chain joins TRBV4-1 to TRBJ2-7, with a tentative D call TRBD1 (5 bases). The origin of this receptor is a man between 18 and 29 years old in good health and CMV-seropositive. The CDR3 region is CASSQGAGRYEQYF. Written as DNA, the CDR3 is TGCGCCAGCAGCCAAGGCGCAGGGCGCTACGAGCAGTACTTC.